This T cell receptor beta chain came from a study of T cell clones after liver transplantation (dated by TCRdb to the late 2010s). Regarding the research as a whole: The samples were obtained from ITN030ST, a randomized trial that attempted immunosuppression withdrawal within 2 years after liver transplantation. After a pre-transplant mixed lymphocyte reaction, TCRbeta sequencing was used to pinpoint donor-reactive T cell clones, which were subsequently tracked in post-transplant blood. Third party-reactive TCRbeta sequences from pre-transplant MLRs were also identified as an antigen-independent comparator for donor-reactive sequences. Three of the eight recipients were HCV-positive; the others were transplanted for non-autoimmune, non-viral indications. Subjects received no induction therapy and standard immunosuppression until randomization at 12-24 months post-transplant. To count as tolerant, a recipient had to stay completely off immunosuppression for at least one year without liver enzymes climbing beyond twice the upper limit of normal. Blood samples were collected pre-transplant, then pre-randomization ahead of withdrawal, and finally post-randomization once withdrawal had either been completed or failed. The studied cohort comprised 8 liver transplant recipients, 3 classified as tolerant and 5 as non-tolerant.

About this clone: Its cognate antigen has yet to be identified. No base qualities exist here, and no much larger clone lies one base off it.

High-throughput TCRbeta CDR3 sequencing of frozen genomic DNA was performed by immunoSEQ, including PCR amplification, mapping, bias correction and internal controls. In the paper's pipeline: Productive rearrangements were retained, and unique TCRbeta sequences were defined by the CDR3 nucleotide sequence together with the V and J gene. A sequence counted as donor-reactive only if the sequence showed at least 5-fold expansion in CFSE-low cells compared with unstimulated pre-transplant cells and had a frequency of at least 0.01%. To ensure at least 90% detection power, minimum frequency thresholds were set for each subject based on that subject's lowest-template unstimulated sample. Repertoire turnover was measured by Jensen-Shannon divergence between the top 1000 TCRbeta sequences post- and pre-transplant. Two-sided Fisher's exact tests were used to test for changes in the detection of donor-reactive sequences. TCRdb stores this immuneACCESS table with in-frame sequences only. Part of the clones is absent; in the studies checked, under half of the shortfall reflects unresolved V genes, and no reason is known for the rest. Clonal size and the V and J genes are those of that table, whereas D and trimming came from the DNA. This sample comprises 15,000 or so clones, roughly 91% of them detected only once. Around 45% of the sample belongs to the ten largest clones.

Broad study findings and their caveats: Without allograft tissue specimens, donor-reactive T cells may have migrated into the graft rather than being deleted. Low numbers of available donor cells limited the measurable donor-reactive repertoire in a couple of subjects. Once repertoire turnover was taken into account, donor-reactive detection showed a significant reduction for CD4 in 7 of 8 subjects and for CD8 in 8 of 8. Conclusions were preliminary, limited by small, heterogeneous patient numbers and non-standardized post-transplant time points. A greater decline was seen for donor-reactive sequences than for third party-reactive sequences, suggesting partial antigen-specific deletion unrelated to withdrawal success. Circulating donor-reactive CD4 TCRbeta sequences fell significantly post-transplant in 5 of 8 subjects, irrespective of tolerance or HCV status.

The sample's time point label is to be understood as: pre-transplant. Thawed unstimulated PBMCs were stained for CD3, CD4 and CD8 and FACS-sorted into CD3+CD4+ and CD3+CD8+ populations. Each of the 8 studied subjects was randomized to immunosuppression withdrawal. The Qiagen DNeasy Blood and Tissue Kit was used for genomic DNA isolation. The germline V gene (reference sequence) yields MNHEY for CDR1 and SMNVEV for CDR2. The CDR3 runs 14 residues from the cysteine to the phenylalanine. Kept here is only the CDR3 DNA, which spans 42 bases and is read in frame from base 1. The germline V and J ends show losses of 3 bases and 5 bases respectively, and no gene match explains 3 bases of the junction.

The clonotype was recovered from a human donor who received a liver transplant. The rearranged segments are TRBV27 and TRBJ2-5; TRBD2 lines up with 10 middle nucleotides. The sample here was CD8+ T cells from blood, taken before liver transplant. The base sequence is TGTGCCAGCAGTTTGAGCGGGAGGGGTGAGACCCAGTACTTC. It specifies CASSLSGRGETQYF.